This T cell receptor (beta chain) was captured by sequencing in a study of beta chain features in type 1 diabetes. V dropped 5 bases and J dropped 5 bases, with 13 bases sitting between them. The germline V gene encodes CDR1 GTSNPN and CDR2 SVGIG (reference sequence). The CDR3 extends over 13 amino acids. This clone turned up a few times. TCRB transcripts that were expressed got sequenced, as all of the isolated RNA had been reverse transcribed. The protocol was immunoSEQ multiplex PCR, while the TCRdb copy is restricted to in-frame clones and leaves out a portion. The table shows hundreds of thousands of clones, with about a sixth occurring only once.

Sequencing was carried out using naive CD4+ T cells from blood. The clonotype originates from a man aged 18 to 30 in good health. This chain joins TRBV30 and TRBJ1-3; D gene unclear. The CDR3 spells CAWQLPGRNTIYF. CDR3 in DNA: TGTGCCTGGCAACTCCCGGGGAGAAACACCATATATTTT.